These 26 T cell receptor beta chains were sequenced from one sample in a study of blood T cell repertoires in COVID-19. This table comes from immunoSEQ multiplex PCR, and its TCRdb copy is limited to in-frame clones, with some not included. The sample shows more than 200,000 clones, roughly 84% of them seen only once. Source material: peripheral blood. These receptors all come from a man between 60 and 75 years old with acute or convalescent COVID-19.

The rearrangement uses TRBV6-6 and TRBJ1-6; TRBD1 might be the D (5 bases). Trimming stripped 7 bases from V and 4 bases from J, with 17 bases between. Looked up from germline, CDR1 is MNHNY and CDR2 is SVGAGI (reference sequence). CDR3 length equals 16 residues. CDR3 loop: CASTSGLREYNSPLHF. CDR3 DNA sequence: TGTGCCAGCACCTCAGGGCTCCGGGAGTATAATTCACCCCTCCACTTT.

In its sample, this clone was seen a few times. V usage is TRBV4-3 and J usage is TRBJ1-1; D unclear. Germline assignment: CDR1 LGHNA and CDR2 YSLEER. The CDR3 extends over 14 amino acids. Deletions cut 5 bases from V and 3 bases from J, with 13 bases between. The CDR3 sequence is CASSFNRRDTEAFF. Written as DNA, the CDR3 is TGCGCCAGCAGCTTCAACCGGAGGGACACTGAAGCTTTCTTT.

Only a few counts were recorded for this clone. The chain joins TRBV28 to TRBJ2-7; TRBD1 matches at 8 bases. The V segment lost 7 bases and the J segment 1 base; nucleotides outside the gene matches: 9. The CDR3 contains 15 residues. Germline V lookup: CDR1 MDHEN, CDR2 SYDVKM. The CDR3, as DNA: TGTGCCAGCACCTCCGGCGGGACAGGATCCTACGAGCAGTACTTC. Protein product: CASTSGGTGSYEQYF. Full variable domain (remainder filled in from reference TRBV28 and TRBJ2-7): DVKVTQSSRYLVKRTGEKVFLECVQDMDHENMFWYRQDPGLGLRLIYFSYDVKMKEKGDIPEGYSVSREKKERFSLILESASTNQTSMYLCASTSGGTGSYEQYFGPGTRLTVT.

The chain couples TRBV21-1 to TRBJ1-2. TRBV21-1 is tagged as a pseudogene. The CDR3 sequence is 16 residues long. The CDR3 sequence is CASSSPTRTKYYGYTF. In DNA form, the CDR3 reads TGTGCCAGCAGCTCCCCGACTAGGACCAAGTACTATGGCTACACCTTC.

J is TRBJ1-2 and V is TRBV11-2; TRBD1 agrees at 9 bases. There are 14 residues in the CDR3. Trimming cost V 5 bases and J 4 bases; bases outside gene matches: 5. Germline V gene data show CDR1 as SGHAT and CDR2 as FQNNGV. The CDR3 region is CASSQGQGFYGYTF. The CDR3 DNA reads TGTGCCAGCAGCCAGGGACAGGGCTTCTATGGCTACACCTTC.

This clone has only one observation. This CDR3 is also generated by other DNA sequences in the sample. The chain joins TRBV28 to TRBJ2-1, with D hard to call. Germline lookup yields CDR1 MDHEN and CDR2 SYDVKM. The V end was cut by 3 bases, the J end by 0 bases, with 6 bases between. This CDR3 is built from 14 residues. The CDR3 DNA sequence: TGTGCCAGCAGTTTTAGCTCCTCCTACAATGAGCAGTTCTTC. Translating it yields CASSFSSSYNEQFF. Full variable domain (missing parts from reference TRBV28 and TRBJ2-1): DVKVTQSSRYLVKRTGEKVFLECVQDMDHENMFWYRQDPGLGLRLIYFSYDVKMKEKGDIPEGYSVSREKKERFSLILESASTNQTSMYLCASSFSSSYNEQFFGPGTRLTVL.

The rearrangement uses TRBV4-1 and TRBJ2-7; the D gene is possibly TRBD1 (6 bases). Germline loops: CDR1 MGHRA, CDR2 YSYEKL. The germline V and J ends were trimmed by 5 bases and 0 bases, with 14 bases remaining between them. This CDR3 spans 15 amino acids. CDR3 coding DNA: TGCGCCAGCAGCAGGACAGACCTTAGCTCCTACGAGCAGTACTTC. Translation gives CASSRTDLSSYEQYF.

The gene calls are TRBV7-8 and TRBJ2-7, with D possibly TRBD2 on 5 matching bases. The V end was cut by 5 bases, the J end by 0 bases, with 11 bases between. This CDR3 is built from 14 residues. Germline V gene sequence: CDR1 SGHVS, CDR2 FQNEAQ. The CDR3 DNA is TGTGCCAGCAGCCTCGGCCGGGACTCCTACGAGCAGTACTTC. This gives the protein CASSLGRDSYEQYF.

The rearrangement links TRBV7-9 to TRBJ2-1; 8 nucleotides agree with TRBD1. The J segment lost 1 base and the V segment lost 3 bases, leaving 5 bases of the junction unmatched. The V gene's germline CDR1 is SEHNR and CDR2 FQNEAQ (reference sequence). The CDR3 length is 16 residues. The CDR3 loop is CASSLERTGSYNEQFF. The DNA of the CDR3 is TGTGCCAGCAGCTTGGAAAGGACAGGGTCCTACAATGAGCAGTTCTTC. Full variable domain (outside the CDR3, taken from reference TRBV7-9 and TRBJ2-1): DTGVSQNPRHKITKRGQNVTFRCDPISEHNRLYWYRQTLGQGPEFLTYFQNEAQLEKSRLLSDRFSAERPKGSFSTLEIQRTEQGDSAMYLCASSLERTGSYNEQFFGPGTRLTVL.

The chain recombines TRBV20-1 with TRBJ1-2; 7 bases align to TRBD1. The CDR3 has 13 amino acids. Germline-derived CDR1 and CDR2 are DFQATT and SNEGSKA (reference sequence). V dropped 3 bases and J dropped 8; count of bases not matched to a gene: 9. The CDR3 DNA is TGCAGTGCTAGTAGAGGGGGCGAAGGGGGCTACACCTTC. Protein product: CSASRGGEGGYTF.

As for this clone: The junction does not match germline at one end; this may be a read error. The chain joins TRBV10-3 to TRBJ2-7; perhaps TRBD1 as D (5 bases). The CDR3 has 14 amino acids. Looked up from germline, CDR1 is ENHRY and CDR2 is SYGVKD. CDR3 DNA: TGTGCCGTCAGAAACAGGTCCAGCTCCTACGAGCAGTACTTC. Its protein is CAVRNRSSSYEQYF.

The chain has TRBV5-1 and TRBJ2-3, with D possibly being TRBD2 (7 bases). The length of the CDR3 is 14 residues. V was trimmed by 4 bases and J by 3 bases, leaving 12 bases between them. Germline V gives CDR1 SGHRS, CDR2 YFSETQ. The CDR3 region has the DNA TGCGCCAGCAGCGGCGGGGGCACGACAGATACGCAGTATTTT. This gives the protein CASSGGGTTDTQYF.

Only one count was recorded for this clone. V gene TRBV3-1 (or the pseudogene TRBV3-2) combines with J gene TRBJ2-1, with D perhaps TRBD2 (7 bases). The germline V gene encodes CDR1 LGHDT and CDR2 YNNKEL (reference sequence). Trimming took off 0 bases at V and 7 bases at J, with 16 bases between the two ends. CDR3 size: 16 residues. CDR3 sequence (DNA): TGTGCCAGCAGCCAAGAATGGCAGGGAGGGACAAATGAGCAGTTCTTC. Translated, it gives CASSQEWQGGTNEQFF.

The gene calls are TRBV10-3 and TRBJ1-3, with D unresolved. V gave up 0 bases and J gave up 0 bases, with 21 bases separating them. This CDR3 is built from 20 residues. The V gene's germline CDR1 is ENHRY and CDR2 SYGVKD. The CDR3 sequence is CAISESKSVADKSSGNTIYF. The CDR3 nucleotides are TGTGCCATCAGTGAGTCGAAATCGGTGGCAGACAAGAGCTCTGGAAACACCATATATTTT.

The chain recombines TRBV6-5 with TRBJ1-1; 7 nucleotides match TRBD1. The CDR3 covers 15 residues. Trimming at V came to 6 bases and at J to 1 base, leaving 8 bases not matched to a gene. Per germline, CDR1 MNHEY and CDR2 SVGAGI. DNA of the CDR3: TGTGCCAGCAGGGGTCGACAGGGATCGAACACTGAAGCTTTCTTT. Translated: CASRGRQGSNTEAFF.

The chain links TRBV7-9 to TRBJ2-7, with TRBD1 identical over 11 bases. The CDR3 totals 15 residues. V lost 5 bases to trimming and J lost 7 bases; unmatched junction nucleotides: 10. Germline CDR1 is SEHNR and CDR2 is FQNEAQ (reference sequence). The CDR3: CASSTAGTGGREQYF. The CDR3 DNA reads as TGTGCCAGCAGCACGGCCGGGACAGGGGGACGGGAGCAGTACTTC.

This CDR3 is CASSLVGDSYNEQFF. The DNA of the CDR3 is TGTGCCAGCAGCTTAGTAGGGGACTCCTACAATGAGCAGTTCTTC. V usage is TRBV7-2 and J usage is TRBJ2-1; a possible D gene is TRBD1 (5 bases). CDR1 and CDR2 from the germline V gene are SGHTA and FQGNSA. V gave up 1 base and J gave up 0 bases, with 7 bases separating them. This CDR3 is 15 amino acids long.

The CDR3 nucleotides are TGTGCCAGCAGTTCAGGGGTCACCGGGGAGCTGTTTTTT. Its translation is CASSSGVTGELFF. The rearrangement uses TRBV2 and TRBJ2-2; a possible D gene is TRBD1 (6 bases). V was pared by 5 bases and J by 4 bases, with 8 bases between. This CDR3 comprises 13 residues. The germline V gene encodes CDR1 SNHLY and CDR2 FYNNEI. The complete variable domain, with remaining parts taken from reference TRBV2 and TRBJ2-2, reads EPEVTQTPSHQVTQMGQEVILRCVPISNHLYFYWYRQILGQKVEFLVSFYNNEISEKSEIFDDQFSVERPDGSNFTLKIRSTKLEDSAMYFCASSSGVTGELFFGEGSRLTVL.

The rearrangement links TRBV6-4 to TRBJ1-5; tentatively, D is TRBD1 (5 bases). V was shortened by 6 bases and J by 0 bases, with 27 bases between the two germline ends. The CDR3 runs 20 residues. CDR1 and CDR2 (germline): MRHNA, SNTAGT. The CDR3 coding sequence is TGTGCCAGCAGGACTGGGAATGGGGCGGAACGACCCTTTAGCAATCAGCCCCAGCATTTT. Protein: CASRTGNGAERPFSNQPQHF.

The chain links TRBV9 to TRBJ2-7; TRBD1 matches at 12 bases. J gave up 4 bases and V 3 bases, and 8 bases lay outside the gene matches. The germline V gene encodes CDR1 SGDLS and CDR2 YYNGEE. CDR3 size: 16 residues. In nucleotides, the CDR3 is TGTGCCAGCAGCGGACCCGGGACAGGGGGCTTGTACGAGCAGTACTTC. Translated: CASSGPGTGGLYEQYF.

This clone was detected a few times. The rearrangement uses TRBV5-1 and TRBJ2-7; a possible D gene is TRBD1 (5 bases). This CDR3 region has 14 residues. Per germline, CDR1 SGHRS and CDR2 YFSETQ. Deletions cut 4 bases from V and 3 bases from J, with 14 bases between. DNA for the CDR3: TGCGCCAGCAGCCGGACGACAGCAGTCTACGAGCAGTACTTC. This translates into CASSRTTAVYEQYF.

The CDR3 reads CASSELAADTEAFF. The CDR3 DNA is TGTGCCAGCAGTGAACTCGCCGCGGACACTGAAGCTTTCTTT. V gene TRBV6-1 combines with J gene TRBJ1-1; D is unresolved. CDR1 MNHNS and CDR2 SASEGT come from the germline V gene. Trimming cost V 2 bases and J 3 bases, with 10 bases left between them. The CDR3 spans 14 residues.

The J gene is TRBJ2-5, the V gene TRBV27; D uncertain. Germline loops: CDR1 MNHEY, CDR2 SMNVEV (reference sequence). V dropped 0 bases and J dropped 2 bases, with 10 bases sitting between them. The CDR3 runs 15 residues. CDR3 nucleotide sequence: TGTGCCAGCAGTTTATCCAGGCACACGCAAGAGACCCAGTACTTC. As protein: CASSLSRHTQETQYF.

V and J are TRBV28 and TRBJ2-3; 7 nucleotides align to TRBD1. With 3 bases clipped from V and 0 bases from J, the junction kept 3 bases outside the gene matches. The CDR3 length is 15 residues. Germline V CDR1 and CDR2: MDHEN, SYDVKM. CDR3 DNA sequence: TGTGCCAGCAGTTTCAGGGGGTATAGCACAGATACGCAGTATTTT. This translates into CASSFRGYSTDTQYF.

The chain employs TRBV30 and TRBJ2-3, with TRBD2 matching over 8 bases. Per the germline V gene, CDR1 is GTSNPN and CDR2 is SVGIG (reference sequence). The CDR3 is 14 amino acids. The trim removed 5 bases at V and 4 bases at J, leaving 8 bases unmatched. In DNA form, the CDR3 reads TGTGCCTGGGCGAAGGGACTAGTGGCAGATACGCAGTATTTT. Encoded protein: CAWAKGLVADTQYF.

The V gene is TRBV7-3, the J gene TRBJ2-1, with D uncertain. The V gene lost 5 bases and the J gene lost 4 bases, with 15 bases spanning the gap. CDR3 length: 15 amino acids. CDR1 and CDR2 (germline): SGHTA, FQGTGA. The CDR3 sequence: CASSPPGIPYNEQFF. CDR3 nucleotide sequence: TGTGCCAGCAGCCCCCCAGGAATCCCATACAATGAGCAGTTCTTC.